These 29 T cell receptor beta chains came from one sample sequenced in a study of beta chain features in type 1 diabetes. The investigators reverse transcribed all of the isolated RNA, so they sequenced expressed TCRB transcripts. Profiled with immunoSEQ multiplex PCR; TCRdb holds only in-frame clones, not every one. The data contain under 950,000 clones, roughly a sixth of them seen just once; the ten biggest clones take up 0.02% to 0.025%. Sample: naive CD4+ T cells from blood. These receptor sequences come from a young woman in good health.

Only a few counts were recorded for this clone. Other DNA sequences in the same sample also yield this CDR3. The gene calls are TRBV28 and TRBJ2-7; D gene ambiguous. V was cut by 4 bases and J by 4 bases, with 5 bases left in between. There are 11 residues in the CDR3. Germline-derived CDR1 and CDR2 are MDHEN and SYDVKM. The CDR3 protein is CASSSTYEQYF. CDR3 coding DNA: TGTGCCAGCAGTTCGACATACGAGCAGTACTTC.

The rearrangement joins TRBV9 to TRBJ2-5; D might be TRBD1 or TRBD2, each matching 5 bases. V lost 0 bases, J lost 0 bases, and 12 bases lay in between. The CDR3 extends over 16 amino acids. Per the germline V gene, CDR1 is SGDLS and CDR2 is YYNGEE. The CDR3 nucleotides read TGTGCCAGCAGCGTAGGGACCGGGGCGTACCAAGAGACCCAGTACTTC. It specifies CASSVGTGAYQETQYF.

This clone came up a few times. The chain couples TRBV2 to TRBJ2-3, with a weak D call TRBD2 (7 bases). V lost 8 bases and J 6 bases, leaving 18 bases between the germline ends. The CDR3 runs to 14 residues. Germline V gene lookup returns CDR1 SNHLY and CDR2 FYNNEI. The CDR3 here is CASGRGRRSDTQYF. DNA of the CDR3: TGTGCCAGCGGGAGGGGGAGACGCTCTGATACGCAGTATTTT.

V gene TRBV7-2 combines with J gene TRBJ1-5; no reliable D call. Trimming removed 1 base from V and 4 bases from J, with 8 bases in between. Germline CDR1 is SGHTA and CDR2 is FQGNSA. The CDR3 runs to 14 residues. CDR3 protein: CASSLVPLNQPQHF. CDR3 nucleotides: TGTGCCAGCAGCTTAGTTCCCTTGAATCAGCCCCAGCATTTT.

CDR3 sequence: CASSYRGGTSTDTQYF. The CDR3, as DNA: TGCGCCAGCAGCTATCGGGGTGGGACTAGCACAGATACGCAGTATTTT. This chain connects TRBV5-1 to TRBJ2-3, with D tentatively TRBD2 (6 bases). The V gene's germline CDR1 is SGHRS and CDR2 YFSETQ. The length of the CDR3 is 16 residues. V was clipped by 3 bases and J by 0 bases, with 14 bases between them.

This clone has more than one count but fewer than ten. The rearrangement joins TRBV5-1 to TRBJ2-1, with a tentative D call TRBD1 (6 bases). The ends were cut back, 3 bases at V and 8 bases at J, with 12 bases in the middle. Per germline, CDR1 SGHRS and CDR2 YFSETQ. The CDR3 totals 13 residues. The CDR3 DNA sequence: TGCGCCAGCAGCTCAGGGGTTAGTTATGAGCAGTTCTTC. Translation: CASSSGVSYEQFF.

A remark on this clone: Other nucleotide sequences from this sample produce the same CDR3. CDR3 region: CASSPGQGNEQFF. CDR3 nucleotides: TGTGCCAGCTCTCCAGGACAGGGCAATGAGCAGTTCTTC. The rearrangement links TRBV18 to TRBJ2-1; 8 nucleotides agree with TRBD1. Germline values: CDR1 KGHSH, CDR2 LQKENI. The CDR3 sequence is 13 residues long. Losses at the gene ends were 6 bases for V and 6 bases for J; bases not matched to a gene: 4.

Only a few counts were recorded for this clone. The CDR3 DNA is TGCGCCAGCAGCCAACACCCCCACTTAGCGCGATCGGAGGAGCAGTACTTC. Translating gives CASSQHPHLARSEEQYF. The chain is built from TRBV4-3 and TRBJ2-7, with D possibly TRBD2 on 5 matching bases. Germline V gives CDR1 LGHNA, CDR2 YSLEER. Between the trimmed V and J ends, which lost 2 bases and 7 bases, there was a span of 24 bases. The CDR3 loop spans 17 amino acids.

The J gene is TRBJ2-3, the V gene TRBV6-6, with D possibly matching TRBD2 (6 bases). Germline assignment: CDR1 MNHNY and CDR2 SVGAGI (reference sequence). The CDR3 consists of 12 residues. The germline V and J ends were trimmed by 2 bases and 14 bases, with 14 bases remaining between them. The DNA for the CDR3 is TGTGCCAGCAGTTACCCGGCGGGACCCATGTATTTT. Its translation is CASSYPAGPMYF.

CDR3 nucleotides: TGTGCCAGCAGTGCTCAGGGGGCGAGAAATGAGCAGTTCTTC. Its protein is CASSAQGARNEQFF. J is TRBJ2-1 and V is TRBV2; TRBD1 agrees at 8 bases. The V gene end was trimmed by 4 bases and the J gene end by 7 bases; junction bases not matched to a gene: 6. Per the germline V gene, CDR1 is SNHLY and CDR2 is FYNNEI. The CDR3 is 14 amino acids.

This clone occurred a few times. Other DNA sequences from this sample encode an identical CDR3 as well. CDR3 sequence (DNA): TGCGCCAGCAGCCAAGATAGGAACTATGGCTACACCTTC. It specifies CASSQDRNYGYTF. This chain joins TRBV4-3 and TRBJ1-2; D is undetermined. The CDR3 sequence is 13 residues long. From germline, CDR1 is LGHNA and CDR2 YSLEER. V lost 0 bases, J lost 2 bases, and 4 bases lay in between.

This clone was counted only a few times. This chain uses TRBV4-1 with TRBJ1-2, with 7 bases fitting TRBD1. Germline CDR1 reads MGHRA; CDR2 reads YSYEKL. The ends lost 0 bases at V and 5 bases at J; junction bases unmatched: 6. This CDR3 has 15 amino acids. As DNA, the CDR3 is TGCGCCAGCAGCCAAGATCCGAAGGACAGGTATGGCTACACCTTC. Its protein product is CASSQDPKDRYGYTF.

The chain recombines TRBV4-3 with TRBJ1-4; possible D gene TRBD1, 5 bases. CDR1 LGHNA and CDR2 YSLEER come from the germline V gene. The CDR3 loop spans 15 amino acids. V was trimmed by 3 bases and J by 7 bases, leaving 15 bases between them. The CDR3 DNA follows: TGCGCCAGCAGCCAGGGGGTTGCGGGGGGTGAAAAACTGTTTTTT. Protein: CASSQGVAGGEKLFF.

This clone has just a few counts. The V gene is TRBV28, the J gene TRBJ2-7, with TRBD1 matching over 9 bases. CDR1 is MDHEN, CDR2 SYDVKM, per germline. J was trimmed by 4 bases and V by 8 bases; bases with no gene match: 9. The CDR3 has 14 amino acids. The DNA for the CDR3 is TGTGCCAGCCGAAGGACAGGGGAATATTACGAGCAGTACTTC. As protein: CASRRTGEYYEQYF.

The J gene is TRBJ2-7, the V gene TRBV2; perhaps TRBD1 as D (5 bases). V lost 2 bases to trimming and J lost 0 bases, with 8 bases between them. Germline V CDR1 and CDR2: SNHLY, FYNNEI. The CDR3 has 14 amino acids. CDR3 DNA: TGTGCCAGCAGTGAACAGGGTAACTCCTACGAGCAGTACTTC. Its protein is CASSEQGNSYEQYF.

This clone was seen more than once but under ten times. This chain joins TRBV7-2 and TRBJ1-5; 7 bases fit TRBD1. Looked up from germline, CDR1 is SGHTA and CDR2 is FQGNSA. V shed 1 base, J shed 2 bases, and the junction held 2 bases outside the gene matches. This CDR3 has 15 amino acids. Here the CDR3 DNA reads TGTGCCAGCAGCTTAGAAGGGGGCGGCAATCAGCCCCAGCATTTT. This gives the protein CASSLEGGGNQPQHF. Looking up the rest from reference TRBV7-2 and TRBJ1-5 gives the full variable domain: GAGVSQSPSNKVTEKGKDVELRCDPISGHTALYWYRQSLGQGLEFLIYFQGNSAPDKSGLPSDRFSAERTGGSVSTLTIQRTQQEDSAVYLCASSLEGGGNQPQHFGDGTRLSIL.

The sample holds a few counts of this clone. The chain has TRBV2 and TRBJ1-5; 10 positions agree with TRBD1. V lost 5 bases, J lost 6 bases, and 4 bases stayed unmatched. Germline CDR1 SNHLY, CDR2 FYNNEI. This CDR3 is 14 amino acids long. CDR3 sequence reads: CASSRQGASQPQHF. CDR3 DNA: TGTGCCAGCAGTCGACAGGGGGCGAGTCAGCCCCAGCATTTT.

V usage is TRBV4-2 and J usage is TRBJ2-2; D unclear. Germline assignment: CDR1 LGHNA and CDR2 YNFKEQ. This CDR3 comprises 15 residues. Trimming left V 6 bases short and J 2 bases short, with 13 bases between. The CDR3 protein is CASSPAPLNTGELFF. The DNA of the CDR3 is TGTGCCAGCAGTCCAGCCCCCCTAAACACCGGGGAGCTGTTTTTT.

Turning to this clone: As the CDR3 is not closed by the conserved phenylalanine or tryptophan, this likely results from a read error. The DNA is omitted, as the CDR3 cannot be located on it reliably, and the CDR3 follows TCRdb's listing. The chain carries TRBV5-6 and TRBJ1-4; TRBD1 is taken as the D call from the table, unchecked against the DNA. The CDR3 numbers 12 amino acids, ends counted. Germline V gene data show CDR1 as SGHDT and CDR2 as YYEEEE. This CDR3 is CASSSPGGASLV.

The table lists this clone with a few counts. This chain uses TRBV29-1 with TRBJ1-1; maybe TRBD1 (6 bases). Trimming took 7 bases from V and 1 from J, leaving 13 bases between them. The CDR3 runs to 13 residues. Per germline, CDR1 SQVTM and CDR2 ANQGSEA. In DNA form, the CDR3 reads TGCAGCGCTGGAGGGGGACGGAACACTGAAGCTTTCTTT. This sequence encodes CSAGGGRNTEAFF.

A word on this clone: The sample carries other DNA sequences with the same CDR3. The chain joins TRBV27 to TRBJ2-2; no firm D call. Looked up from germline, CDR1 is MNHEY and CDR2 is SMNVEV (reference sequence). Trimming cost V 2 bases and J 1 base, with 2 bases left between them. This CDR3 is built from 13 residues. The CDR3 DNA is TGTGCCAGCAGTTTACGGAACACCGGGGAGCTGTTTTTT. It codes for CASSLRNTGELFF.

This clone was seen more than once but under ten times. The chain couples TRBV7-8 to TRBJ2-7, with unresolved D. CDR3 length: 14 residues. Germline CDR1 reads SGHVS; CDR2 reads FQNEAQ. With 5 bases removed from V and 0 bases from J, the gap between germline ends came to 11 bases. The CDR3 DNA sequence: TGTGCCAGCAGCGTCCTACTGGGCTCCTACGAGCAGTACTTC. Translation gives CASSVLLGSYEQYF.

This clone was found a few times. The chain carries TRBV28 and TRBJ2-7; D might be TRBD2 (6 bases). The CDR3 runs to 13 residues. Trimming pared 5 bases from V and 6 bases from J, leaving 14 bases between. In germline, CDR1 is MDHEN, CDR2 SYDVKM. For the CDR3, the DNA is TGTGCCAGCAGTCCATATCTCGGGGGCGAGCAGTACTTC. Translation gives CASSPYLGGEQYF.

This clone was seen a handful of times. Written as DNA, the CDR3 is TGTGCCAGTAGTATCAAACCCCGGACAGATACGCAGTATTTT. Encoded protein: CASSIKPRTDTQYF. The chain uses TRBV19 and TRBJ2-3; D gene unclear. Deletions cut 3 bases from V and 3 bases from J, with 10 bases between. Germline values: CDR1 LNHDA, CDR2 SQIVND (reference sequence). The CDR3 has 14 residues.

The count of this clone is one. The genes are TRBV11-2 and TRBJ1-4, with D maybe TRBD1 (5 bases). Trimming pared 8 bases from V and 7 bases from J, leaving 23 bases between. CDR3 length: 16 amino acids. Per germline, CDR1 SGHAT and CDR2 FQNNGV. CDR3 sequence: CASGPPNGDGIEKLFF. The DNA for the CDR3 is TGTGCCAGCGGCCCTCCAAACGGGGACGGAATTGAAAAACTGTTTTTT.

The CDR3 spells CASSGAPYNEQFF. CDR3 DNA: TGTGCCAGCTCCGGAGCCCCCTACAATGAGCAGTTCTTC. The genes are TRBV11-2 and TRBJ2-1; no firm D call. CDR3 length equals 13 residues. Per germline, CDR1 SGHAT and CDR2 FQNNGV. The ends were cut back, 8 bases at V and 2 bases at J, with 10 bases in the middle.

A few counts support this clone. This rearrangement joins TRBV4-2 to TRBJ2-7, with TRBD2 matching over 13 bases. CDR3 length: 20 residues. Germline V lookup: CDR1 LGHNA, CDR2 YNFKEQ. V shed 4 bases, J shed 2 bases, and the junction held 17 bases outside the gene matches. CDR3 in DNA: TGTGCCAGCAGCCCCGGGGCCCGACCCGGGACTAGCGGGACGGCCTACGAGCAGTACTTC. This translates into CASSPGARPGTSGTAYEQYF.

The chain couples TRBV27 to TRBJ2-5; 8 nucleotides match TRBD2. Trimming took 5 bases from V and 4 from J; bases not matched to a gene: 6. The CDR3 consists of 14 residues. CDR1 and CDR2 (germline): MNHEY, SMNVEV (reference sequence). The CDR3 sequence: CASSQTSGSETQYF. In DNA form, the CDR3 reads TGTGCCAGCAGTCAAACTAGCGGCTCAGAGACCCAGTACTTC.

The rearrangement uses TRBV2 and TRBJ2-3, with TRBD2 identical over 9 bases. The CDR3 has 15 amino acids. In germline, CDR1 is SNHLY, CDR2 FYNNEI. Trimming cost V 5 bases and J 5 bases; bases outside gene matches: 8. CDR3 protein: CASSLLAGAEDTQYF. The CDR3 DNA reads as TGTGCCAGCAGTCTGTTAGCGGGAGCTGAAGATACGCAGTATTTT.